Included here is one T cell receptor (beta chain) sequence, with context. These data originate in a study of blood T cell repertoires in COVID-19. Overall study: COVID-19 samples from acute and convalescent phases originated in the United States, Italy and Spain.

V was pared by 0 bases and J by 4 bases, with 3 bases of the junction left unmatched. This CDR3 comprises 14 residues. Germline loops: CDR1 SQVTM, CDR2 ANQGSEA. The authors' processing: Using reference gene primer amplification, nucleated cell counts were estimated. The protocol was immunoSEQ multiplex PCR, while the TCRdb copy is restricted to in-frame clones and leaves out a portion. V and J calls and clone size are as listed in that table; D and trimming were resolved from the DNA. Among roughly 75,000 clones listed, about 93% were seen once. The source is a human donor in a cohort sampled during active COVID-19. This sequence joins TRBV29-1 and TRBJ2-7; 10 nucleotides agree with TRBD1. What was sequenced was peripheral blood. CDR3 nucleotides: TGCAGCGTTGAAGATCCGGGACAGGGGTACGAGCAGTACTTC. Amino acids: CSVEDPGQGYEQYF.